This passage covers 14 T cell receptor beta chains from one sample sequenced in a study of PD-1 blockade in classical Hodgkin lymphoma. Time point of the sample: cycle 4 day 1 (C4D1), after five to seven weeks of nivolumab. No patient escaped relapse after autologous stem cell transplantation, and brentuximab vedotin exposure varied. Produced via immunoSEQ multiplex PCR; TCRdb's table is partial and in-frame only. The sample contains about 41,000 clones, 55% to 70% of which appear only once. Sequenced here: peripheral blood mononuclear cells (PBMCs), sampled before the fourth cycle of nivolumab. All receptors derive from a human donor with classical Hodgkin lymphoma.

This clone occurred once. The chain recombines TRBV5-4 with TRBJ2-2; D may match TRBD1 or TRBD2 (7 bases each). CDR3 size: 15 residues. Trimming pared 0 bases from V and 6 bases from J, leaving 12 bases between. Germline CDR1 and CDR2: SGHNT and YYREEE (reference sequence). CDR3 DNA: TGTGCCAGCAGCTTGGGTCAGGGGGGGGCCGGGGAGCTGTTTTTT. This gives the protein CASSLGQGGAGELFF.

J is TRBJ1-1 and V is TRBV7-9; D is possibly TRBD1 (5 bases). Germline V gene lookup returns CDR1 SEHNR and CDR2 FQNEAQ (reference sequence). CDR3 length equals 14 residues. V shed 3 bases and J shed 3 bases, with 11 bases lying between them. CDR3 sequence: CASSFLSRDTEAFF. In DNA, the CDR3 is TGTGCCAGCAGCTTTCTTTCCAGGGACACTGAAGCTTTCTTT.

V gene TRBV7-8 combines with J gene TRBJ1-4, with D unclear. CDR1 and CDR2 from the germline V gene are SGHVS and FQNEAQ. Trimming stripped 2 bases from V and 2 bases from J, with 6 bases between. The CDR3 is 14 amino acids. CDR3 protein: CASSLSSTNEKLFF. The CDR3 bases are TGTGCCAGCAGCTTATCCAGCACTAATGAAAAACTGTTTTTT. Using reference TRBV7-8 and TRBJ1-4 for the parts outside the CDR3, the full variable domain is GAGVSQSPRYKVAKRGQDVALRCDPISGHVSLFWYQQALGQGPEFLTYFQNEAQLDKSGLPSDRFFAERPEGSVSTLKIQRTQQEDSAVYLCASSLSSTNEKLFFGSGTQLSVL.

This clone has ten or more counts. The chain couples TRBV27 to TRBJ2-1; D is unresolved. This CDR3 contains 14 residues. V was clipped by 8 bases and J by 0 bases, with 11 bases between them. CDR1 and CDR2 from the germline V gene are MNHEY and SMNVEV (reference sequence). The CDR3 here is CASAIPSSYNEQFF. The CDR3 DNA reads TGTGCCAGCGCTATCCCAAGCTCCTACAATGAGCAGTTCTTC.

The genes are TRBV4-2 and TRBJ1-2; D is unclear. Trimming removed 1 base from V and 4 bases from J, with 13 bases in between. The CDR3 totals 15 residues. Per the germline V gene, CDR1 is LGHNA and CDR2 is YNFKEQ. DNA of the CDR3: TGTGCCAGCAGCCAAGGATGGGAGCGGGGCTATGGCTACACCTTC. Translation gives CASSQGWERGYGYTF.

Regarding this clone: Within the sample, other DNA sequences also encode this same CDR3. The chain combines TRBV27 with TRBJ1-2; D possibly corresponds to TRBD1 (5 bases). The CDR3 is 14 amino acids. V was shortened by 6 bases and J by 4 bases, with 15 bases between the two germline ends. CDR1 and CDR2 from the germline V gene are MNHEY and SMNVEV (reference sequence). The CDR3 here is CASSLTGMSYGYTF. The CDR3 DNA follows: TGTGCCAGCAGCCTCACAGGAATGAGCTATGGCTACACCTTC.

The chain uses TRBV7-2 and TRBJ2-5, with TRBD1 identical over 9 bases. The CDR3 contains 14 residues. Trimming at V came to 5 bases and at J to 3 bases, leaving 4 bases not matched to a gene. CDR1 is SGHTA, CDR2 FQGNSA, per germline. Here the CDR3 reads CASSTRDREETQYF. The CDR3 nucleotides read TGTGCCAGCAGCACCAGGGACAGGGAAGAGACCCAGTACTTC.

This clone counts as large (0.1 to 1%). The gene calls are TRBV4-1 and TRBJ1-2, with TRBD1 identical over 8 bases. Per germline, CDR1 MGHRA and CDR2 YSYEKL. This CDR3 spans 16 amino acids. The trim removed 0 bases at V and 4 bases at J, leaving 7 bases unmatched. The CDR3 DNA sequence: TGCGCCAGCAGCCAAGACGGACAGGGTGATAGCTATGGCTACACCTTC. This translates into CASSQDGQGDSYGYTF.

The CDR3 here is CASSRDSYNEQFF. The CDR3 nucleotides are TGTGCCAGCAGTCGGGACTCGTACAATGAGCAGTTCTTC. V and J are TRBV27 and TRBJ2-1; D might be TRBD2 (6 bases). V lost 5 bases and J 4 bases, leaving 9 bases between the germline ends. The CDR3 runs to 13 residues. The germline CDR1 and CDR2 sequences are MNHEY and SMNVEV (reference sequence).

The table lists this clone with a count of one. This rearrangement joins TRBV2 to TRBJ1-2, with TRBD1 identical over 9 bases. From germline, CDR1 is SNHLY and CDR2 FYNNEI. V shed 8 bases and J 7 bases; nucleotides not matched to a gene: 5. The CDR3 loop spans 12 amino acids. CDR3 region: CASGQGISGYTF. CDR3 in DNA: TGTGCCAGCGGACAGGGGATTTCTGGCTACACCTTC.

In this sample, this clone turned up a few times. The chain recombines TRBV5-1 with TRBJ2-1; possibly TRBD1 for D (6 bases). CDR1 is SGHRS, CDR2 YFSETQ, per germline. CDR3 length: 20 residues. Deletions cut 2 bases from V and 4 bases from J, with 28 bases between. The CDR3: CASSFLPNIQGSGIYNEQFF. The DNA of the CDR3 is TGCGCCAGCAGCTTTCTTCCCAATATACAGGGAAGTGGGATTTACAATGAGCAGTTCTTC.

The chain combines TRBV2 with TRBJ1-4, with unresolved D. V lost 4 bases, J lost 8 bases, and 8 bases lay in between. Germline-derived CDR1 and CDR2 are SNHLY and FYNNEI. The CDR3 has 12 residues. The DNA of the CDR3 is TGTGCCAGCAGTGCCTTGGAGGAAAAACTGTTTTTT. Protein product: CASSALEEKLFF.

The rearrangement joins TRBV27 to TRBJ2-1; tentative D call: TRBD1 (6 bases). Germline V lookup: CDR1 MNHEY, CDR2 SMNVEV (reference sequence). V was cut by 2 bases and J by 7 bases, with 15 bases left in between. This CDR3 spans 15 amino acids. In DNA, the CDR3 is TGTGCCAGCAGTTTAAGGCCAGGGGAGTCGAATGAGCAGTTCTTC. It codes for CASSLRPGESNEQFF.

This clone has a single count. The chain joins TRBV2 to TRBJ1-2, with 7 bases identical to TRBD1. The CDR3 spans 14 residues. The J segment lost 4 bases and the V segment lost 6 bases, leaving 8 bases of the junction unmatched. CDR1 and CDR2 (germline): SNHLY, FYNNEI. The CDR3 sequence: CASSAGQAAYGYTF. CDR3 nucleotides: TGTGCCAGCAGCGCCGGACAGGCGGCCTATGGCTACACCTTC.